The 16 T cell receptor beta chains below all came from one sample that was sequenced in a study of T cell clonotyping in hematopoietic cell transplantation. Only in-frame clones appear in the TCRdb table, and some are missing; sequencing was by immunoSEQ multiplex PCR. Among 3,500 to 5,000 clones listed, approximately 20% were seen once. This specimen was peripheral blood mononuclear cells, taken 30 days after allogeneic stem cell transplant. These receptors all come from a male patient between 45 and 60 years old who had an allogeneic stem cell transplant from a related donor, so the T cells may come from the graft donor. Some clones in this sample may be carry-over from other donors' samples.

This clone appeared a few times. This chain uses TRBV30 with TRBJ2-7; D is uncertain. In germline, CDR1 is GTSNPN, CDR2 SVGIG (reference sequence). The CDR3 is 12 amino acids. Trimming removed 0 bases from V and 1 base from J, with 4 bases in between. The CDR3 bases are TGTGCCTGGAGTGTACGATCCTACGAGCAGTACTTC. Translation gives CAWSVRSYEQYF.

By sample share, this clone is medium-sized (0.01 to 0.1%). In DNA, the CDR3 is TGTGCCTGGAGTATACAGAGCGGTGGCTACACCTTC. Translating gives CAWSIQSGGYTF. V is TRBV30 and J is TRBJ1-2; no reliable D call. The CDR3 spans 12 residues. V was pared by 2 bases and J by 7 bases, with 11 bases between. The germline CDR1 and CDR2 sequences are GTSNPN and SVGIG (reference sequence).

The CDR3 loop reads CASSFTSGNSPLHF. CDR3 nucleotides: TGCGCCAGCAGCTTTACATCGGGGAATTCACCCCTCCACTTT. The chain carries TRBV5-1 and TRBJ1-6; D remains ambiguous. V lost 2 bases, J lost 7 bases, and 10 bases lay in between. The length of the CDR3 is 14 residues. CDR1 is SGHRS and CDR2 is YFSETQ in the germline V gene.

The genes are TRBV30 and TRBJ1-2; D remains unclear. Germline CDR1 GTSNPN, CDR2 SVGIG (reference sequence). The CDR3 contains 12 residues. The ends were cut back, 3 bases at V and 5 bases at J, with 10 bases in the middle. CDR3 in amino acids: CAWSADGYGYTF. For the CDR3, the DNA is TGTGCCTGGAGCGCAGACGGATATGGCTACACCTTC.

This chain links TRBV6-6 with TRBJ1-5; D is perhaps TRBD1 (5 bases). The CDR3 extends over 15 amino acids. Trimming left V 2 bases short and J 11 bases short, with 19 bases between. Germline CDR1 MNHNY, CDR2 SVGAGI (reference sequence). The CDR3 region has the DNA TGTGCCAGCAGTTACAGGCGAGGGGCCCCTGAAGCCCAGCATTTT. Translated: CASSYRRGAPEAQHF.

This clone was observed a few times. This chain joins TRBV29-1 and TRBJ1-1, with D unresolved. Trimming stripped 7 bases from V and 0 bases from J, with 15 bases between. Germline loops: CDR1 SQVTM, CDR2 ANQGSEA. The CDR3 spans 14 residues. CDR3: CSAETWQMNTEAFF. For the CDR3, the DNA is TGCAGCGCCGAAACATGGCAGATGAACACTGAAGCTTTCTTT.

This chain uses TRBV30 with TRBJ2-7; D is uncertain. Germline-derived CDR1 and CDR2 are GTSNPN and SVGIG (reference sequence). V shed 3 bases and J shed 5 bases, with 8 bases lying between them. The CDR3 spans 11 residues. DNA for the CDR3: TGTGCCTGGAGCGCAGTCCACGAGCAGTACTTC. Its translation is CAWSAVHEQYF.

This clone appeared a single time. This chain connects TRBV25-1 to TRBJ2-3; 9 bases agree with TRBD2. Germline V gene lookup returns CDR1 MGHDK and CDR2 SYGVNS. This CDR3 region has 16 residues. J gave up 7 bases and V 6 bases, and 14 bases lay outside the gene matches. The DNA for the CDR3 is TGTGCCAGCAGAGCTTCGGGCAGCGGGAGGATTAATACGCAGTATTTT. This encodes CASRASGSGRINTQYF.

This clone was observed a few times. The chain has TRBV6-5 and TRBJ2-7; 12 nucleotides align to TRBD2. After removal of 7 bases from V and 3 bases from J, the junction contained 7 bases not matched to a gene. The CDR3 is 15 residues long. Germline V gene sequence: CDR1 MNHEY, CDR2 SVGAGI. The CDR3: CASNPSGRAVYEQYF. For the CDR3, the DNA is TGTGCCAGCAACCCTAGCGGGAGGGCCGTCTACGAGCAGTACTTC.

This rearrangement joins TRBV5-4 to TRBJ2-1, with 8 bases identical to TRBD2. The CDR3 totals 14 residues. CDR1 is SGHNT and CDR2 is YYREEE in the germline V gene (reference sequence). The V gene end was trimmed by 2 bases and the J gene end by 7 bases; junction bases not matched to a gene: 5. The CDR3 DNA follows: TGTGCCAGCAGCTTCGGGGGGGCGGTGAATGAGCAGTTCTTC. Translation gives CASSFGGAVNEQFF.

A note on this clone: Sequence at one end of the junction differs from germline and may be a read error. This chain joins TRBV30 and TRBJ2-3; D may be TRBD1 or TRBD2 (7 bases each). This CDR3 comprises 15 residues. Germline V gene data show CDR1 as GTSNPN and CDR2 as SVGIG (reference sequence). CDR3 nucleotides: TGTGCCTGGACCCAAAAAGAGGGGGCGGGAGATTCGCAGTATTTT. As protein: CAWTQKEGAGDSQYF.

V is TRBV30 and J is TRBJ2-7, with a possible D match to TRBD2 (6 bases). In germline, CDR1 is GTSNPN, CDR2 SVGIG (reference sequence). The CDR3 is 14 amino acids. V was shortened by 0 bases and J by 5 bases, with 14 bases between the two germline ends. The CDR3 nucleotides read TGTGCCTGGAGTGTAGGAGGGAGCGTTGACGAGCAGTACTTC. Amino acid sequence: CAWSVGGSVDEQYF.

This clone was picked up a small number of times. The CDR3 is CASSSLQGYQETQYF. CDR3 nucleotides: TGTGCCAGCAGCTCACTGCAGGGGTACCAAGAGACCCAGTACTTC. The rearrangement links TRBV7-6 to TRBJ2-5, with D possibly being TRBD1 (6 bases). This CDR3 contains 15 residues. CDR1 SGHVS and CDR2 FNYEAQ come from the germline V gene. The V and J ends lost 4 bases and 0 bases respectively, with 12 bases between them.

The chain is built from TRBV25-1 and TRBJ2-3, with D perhaps matching TRBD2 (7 bases). Trimming left V 5 bases short and J 2 bases short, with 17 bases between. Germline values: CDR1 MGHDK, CDR2 SYGVNS. This CDR3 has 16 amino acids. The CDR3: CASSRGGGGDTDTQYF. The DNA of the CDR3 is TGTGCCAGCAGTCGGGGAGGAGGGGGGGACACAGATACGCAGTATTTT. Drawing the rest from reference TRBV25-1 and TRBJ2-3, the complete variable domain is EADIYQTPRYLVIGTGKKITLECSQTMGHDKMYWYQQDPGMELHLIHYSYGVNSTEKGDLSSESTVSRIRTEHFPLTLESARPSHTSQYLCASSRGGGGDTDTQYFGPGTRLTVL.

This clone was seen a handful of times. V is TRBV20-1 and J is TRBJ1-1; D gene uncertain. The CDR3 spans 10 residues. Germline lookup yields CDR1 DFQATT and CDR2 SNEGSKA (reference sequence). The CDR3 loop is CTMGYTEAFF. CDR3 bases: TGCACGATGGGATATACTGAAGCTTTCTTT.

The V and J genes are TRBV28 and TRBJ2-5; maybe TRBD1 (6 bases). Germline values: CDR1 MDHEN, CDR2 SYDVKM. CDR3 length: 13 amino acids. V gave up 6 bases and J gave up 2 bases, with 10 bases separating them. The CDR3 DNA follows: TGTGCCAGCAGGCGGACAGCGCAAGAGACCCAGTACTTC. It translates to CASRRTAQETQYF.